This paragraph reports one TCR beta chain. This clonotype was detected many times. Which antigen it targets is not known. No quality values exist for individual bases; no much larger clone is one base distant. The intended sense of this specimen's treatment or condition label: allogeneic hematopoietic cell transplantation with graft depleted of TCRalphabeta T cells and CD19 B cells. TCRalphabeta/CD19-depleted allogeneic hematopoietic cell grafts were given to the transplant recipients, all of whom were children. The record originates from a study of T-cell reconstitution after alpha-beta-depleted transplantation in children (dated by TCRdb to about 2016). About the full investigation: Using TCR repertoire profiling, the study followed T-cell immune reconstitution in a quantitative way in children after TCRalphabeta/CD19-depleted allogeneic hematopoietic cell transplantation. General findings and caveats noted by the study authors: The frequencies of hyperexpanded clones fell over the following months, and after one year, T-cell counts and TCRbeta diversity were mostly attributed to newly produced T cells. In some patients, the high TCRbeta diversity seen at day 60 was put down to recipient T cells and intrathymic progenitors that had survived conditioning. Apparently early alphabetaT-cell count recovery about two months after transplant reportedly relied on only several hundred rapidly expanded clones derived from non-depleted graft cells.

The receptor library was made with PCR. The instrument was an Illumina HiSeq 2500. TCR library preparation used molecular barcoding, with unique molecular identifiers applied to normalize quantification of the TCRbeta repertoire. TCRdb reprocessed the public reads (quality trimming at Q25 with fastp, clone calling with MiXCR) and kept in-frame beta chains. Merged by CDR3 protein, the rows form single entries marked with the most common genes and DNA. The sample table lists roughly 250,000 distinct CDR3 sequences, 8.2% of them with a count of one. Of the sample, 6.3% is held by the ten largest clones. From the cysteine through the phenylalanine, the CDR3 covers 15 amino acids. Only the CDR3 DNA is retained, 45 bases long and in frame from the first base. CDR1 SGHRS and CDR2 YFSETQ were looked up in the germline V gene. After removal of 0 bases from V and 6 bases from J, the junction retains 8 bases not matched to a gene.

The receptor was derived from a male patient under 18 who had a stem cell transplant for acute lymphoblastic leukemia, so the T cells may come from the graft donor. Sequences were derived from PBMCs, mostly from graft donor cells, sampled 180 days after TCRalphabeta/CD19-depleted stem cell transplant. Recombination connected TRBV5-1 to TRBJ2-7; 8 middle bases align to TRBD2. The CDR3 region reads CASSLVQGTRGEQYF. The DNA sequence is TGCGCCAGCAGCTTGGTTCAAGGGACTAGAGGCGAGCAGTACTTC.